Shown below are 15 T cell receptor beta chains from a single sample sequenced in a study of control samples from healthy donors and cancer patients. The repertoire was sequenced with immunoSEQ multiplex PCR; TCRdb's copy has only in-frame clones and lacks some. Found here are 100,000 to 150,000 clones, about 88% of them singletons; the top ten hold roughly 3.2%. The sequenced sample was blood. These receptors were obtained from a man in his fifties in good health.

The V call is TRBV6-4, the J call TRBJ1-6; D remains ambiguous. V lost 6 bases and J 8 bases, leaving 11 bases between the germline ends. Germline V gene lookup returns CDR1 MRHNA and CDR2 SNTAGT. The CDR3 spans 13 residues. The DNA for the CDR3 is TGTGCCAGCAGCCCTCAGGAAGATTCACCCCTCCACTTT. It is translated as CASSPQEDSPLHF.

The genes are TRBV6-5 and TRBJ2-1, with TRBD1 identical over 11 bases. CDR3 length equals 14 residues. V shed 7 bases and J 4 bases; nucleotides not matched to a gene: 3. Per the germline V gene, CDR1 is MNHEY and CDR2 is SVGAGI. CDR3 in DNA: TGTGCCAGCACCGGGACAGGGGGATACAATGAGCAGTTCTTC. This translates into CASTGTGGYNEQFF.

This clone was counted once. The chain recombines TRBV7-2 with TRBJ1-2; D might be TRBD1 (6 bases). V was clipped by 8 bases and J by 4 bases, with 23 bases between them. The CDR3 runs 16 residues. The germline V gene has CDR1 SGHTA and CDR2 FQGNSA. CDR3 residues: CASCTGGGRLCYGYTF. The CDR3 DNA reads TGTGCCAGCTGCACGGGCGGGGGGCGGCTTTGCTATGGCTACACCTTC.

The chain uses TRBV5-8 and TRBJ1-5; D is unclear. The germline V gene encodes CDR1 SGHTS and CDR2 YDEGEE. There are 15 residues in the CDR3. V dropped 4 bases and J dropped 1 base, with 12 bases sitting between them. CDR3 nucleotides: TGTGCCAGCAGCAACCCGGGCGGAAGCAATCAGCCCCAGCATTTT. It is translated as CASSNPGGSNQPQHF.

The V gene is TRBV4-1, the J gene TRBJ2-3; D is undetermined. Germline lookup yields CDR1 MGHRA and CDR2 YSYEKL. The CDR3 length is 13 residues. V was shortened by 0 bases and J by 3 bases, with 4 bases between the two germline ends. Here the CDR3 reads CASSQERTDTQYF. In nucleotides, the CDR3 is TGCGCCAGCAGCCAAGAGCGGACAGATACGCAGTATTTT.

With regard to this clone: One junction end disagrees with the germline gene, perhaps due to a read error. This chain links TRBV15 with TRBJ1-2, with D perhaps TRBD1 (5 bases). The CDR3 has 14 residues. CDR1 is LNHNV and CDR2 is YYDKDF in the germline V gene (reference sequence). CDR3 sequence (DNA): TGTGCCACCAGCGGAGATAAGGGGTTACATGGCTACACCTTC. Its translation is CATSGDKGLHGYTF.

The chain carries TRBV30 and TRBJ1-4; 9 bases agree with TRBD1. Looked up from germline, CDR1 is GTSNPN and CDR2 is SVGIG (reference sequence). This CDR3 has 17 residues. With V trimmed by 0 bases and J by 4 bases, 9 bases remained unmatched. The CDR3 spells CAWSVLTRTGVNEKLFF. CDR3 nucleotide sequence: TGTGCCTGGAGTGTACTCACCCGGACAGGGGTTAATGAAAAACTGTTTTTT.

This clone appeared once. The chain carries TRBV12-3 or TRBV12-4 and TRBJ2-7, with 9 positions matching TRBD1. This CDR3 spans 12 amino acids. After removal of 5 bases from V and 5 bases from J, the junction contained 1 base not matched to a gene. CDR3 sequence: CASSGTGHEQYF. DNA for the CDR3: TGTGCCAGCAGTGGGACAGGGCACGAGCAGTACTTC.

This chain links TRBV2 with TRBJ1-1; D unclear. V dropped 6 bases and J dropped 4 bases, with 18 bases sitting between them. CDR3 length: 15 amino acids. CDR1 and CDR2 (germline): SNHLY, FYNNEI. CDR3 nucleotides: TGTGCCAGCAGCCCTCGTCTGAAGGGCGTCACTGAAGCTTTCTTT. This translates into CASSPRLKGVTEAFF.

The chain links TRBV9 to TRBJ1-6; D is undetermined. The V and J ends lost 3 bases and 9 bases respectively, with 10 bases between them. This CDR3 has 13 residues. Germline-derived CDR1 and CDR2 are SGDLS and YYNGEE. DNA for the CDR3: TGTGCCAGCAGCGGACAAATGGGTTCACCCCTCCACTTT. The encoded protein is CASSGQMGSPLHF.

Note on this clone: The same CDR3 arises from other DNA sequences in this sample as well. The chain joins TRBV9 to TRBJ2-3; D is unresolved. V was pared by 0 bases and J by 3 bases, with 8 bases between. This CDR3 contains 14 residues. Germline-derived CDR1 and CDR2 are SGDLS and YYNGEE. The CDR3 loop reads CASSVGSNTDTQYF. The CDR3 nucleotides are TGTGCCAGCAGCGTAGGGTCCAATACAGATACGCAGTATTTT.

Here the CDR3 reads CASSVEETSGGVTYEQYF. In DNA, the CDR3 is TGTGCCAGCAGCGTAGAAGAGACTAGCGGGGGGGTAACCTACGAGCAGTACTTC. The chain combines TRBV9 with TRBJ2-7, with 14 bases matching TRBD2. The CDR3 spans 18 residues. The V gene's germline CDR1 is SGDLS and CDR2 YYNGEE. With 0 bases clipped from V and 2 bases from J, the junction kept 7 bases outside the gene matches.

This rearrangement joins TRBV10-3 to TRBJ1-1; perhaps TRBD1 as D (6 bases). V lost 8 bases to trimming and J lost 1 base, with 8 bases between them. The CDR3 sequence is 12 residues long. Germline V lookup: CDR1 ENHRY, CDR2 SYGVKD. The CDR3 nucleotides are TGTGCCATCGGGGGCAGGAACACTGAAGCTTTCTTT. This sequence encodes CAIGGRNTEAFF.

The chain is built from TRBV3-1 (or the pseudogene TRBV3-2) and TRBJ2-6; no definite D call. CDR1 is LGHDT and CDR2 is YNNKEL in the germline V gene (reference sequence). The V gene lost 0 bases and the J gene lost 0 bases, with 12 bases spanning the gap. The CDR3 is 18 amino acids. CDR3 in amino acids: CASSQDPYRTSGANVLTF. The CDR3 DNA follows: TGTGCCAGCAGCCAAGATCCCTACCGTACCTCTGGGGCCAACGTCCTGACTTTC.

The chain links TRBV10-1 to TRBJ2-1; 11 nucleotides line up with TRBD2. J gave up 5 bases and V 3 bases, and 3 bases lay outside the gene matches. The germline V gene has CDR1 WNHNN and CDR2 SYGVQD (reference sequence). The CDR3 contains 15 residues. The CDR3 region is CASSELAGADNEQFF. As DNA, the CDR3 is TGCGCCAGCAGTGAACTAGCGGGGGCCGACAATGAGCAGTTCTTC.